Listed below are T cell receptor beta chains from one sample, sequenced in a study of cytomegalovirus exposure and HLA in healthy donors. Profiling relied on immunoSEQ multiplex PCR, and the TCRdb table lists in-frame clones only, not all of them. Of hundreds of thousands of clones listed, roughly 70% are singletons. Sample: PBMCs. The source of these receptors is a female donor in good health and CMV-seronegative. Both conserved end residues are part of each CDR3. D genes are given only for firm matches. The size of a clone is reported for some rows only, either as once, few or many, or as a class for expanded clones.

TRBV7-9,.,TRBD2,TRBJ2-1,TGTGCCAGCAGCTTAGCGTGGGGACTAGCGGGGTACAATGAGCAGTTCTTC,CASSLAWGLAGYNEQFF
TRBV2,.,.,TRBJ2-7,TGTGCCAGCAGAATACGAGGCGAGCAGTACTTC,CASRIRGEQYF
TRBV18,.,.,TRBJ2-1,TGTGCCAGCTCCCAATCCTACAGCAGCTCCTACAATGAGCAGTTCTTC,CASSQSYSSSYNEQFF
TRBV27,.,TRBD1,TRBJ1-3,TGTGCCAGCAGCCGGGACAGTCCCTCCTCTGGAAACACCATATATTTT,CASSRDSPSSGNTIYF
TRBV5-1,.,TRBD1,TRBJ2-1,TGCGCCAGCAGCTTGGCCCTCTCAAAAGGCGATACAGGGGCGGCCTACAATGAGCAGTTCTTC,CASSLALSKGDTGAAYNEQFF
TRBV6-6,.,.,TRBJ2-7,TGTGCCAGCAGTTACGAGGGTGGAGGATCCTACGAGCAGTACTTC,CASSYEGGGSYEQYF
TRBV29-1,few,TRBD2,TRBJ2-7,TGCAGCTCTTCGACCGTCCAGCGGGGTATCTACGAGCAGTACTTC,CSSSTVQRGIYEQYF
TRBV28,.,TRBD1,TRBJ1-5,TGCGCCAGCAGCTCCACCGGGACAGGGCATATCAGCCCCCAGCATTTT,CASSSTGTGHISPQHF
TRBV4-1,few,TRBD2,TRBJ2-1,TGCGCCAGCAGCCCCACTGACCTTCGACTGGGACTAGAACACAATGAGCAGTTCTTC,CASSPTDLRLGLEHNEQFF
TRBV5-4,few,.,TRBJ1-4,TGTGCCAGCAGCTATGGGCGTAATGAAAAACTGTTTTTT,CASSYGRNEKLFF
TRBV7-2,.,TRBD1,TRBJ2-7,TGTGCCAGCAGTAAACCGACCCGGGACAGGGGAGCCTACGAGCAGTACTTC,CASSKPTRDRGAYEQYF
TRBV9,once,.,TRBJ1-1,TGTGCCAGCAGCGGTGGGGGGGGGTTAGGAACTTTCTTT,CASSGGGGLGTFF
TRBV18,few,TRBD1,TRBJ1-5,TGTGCCAGCTCACCAAAGGGACAGGTTAGCAATCAGCCCCAGCATTTT,CASSPKGQVSNQPQHF
TRBV7-9,.,.,TRBJ1-2,TGTGCCAGCAGCCCAGGGAATAACTATGGCTACACCTTC,CASSPGNNYGYTF
TRBV6-1,.,.,TRBJ1-2,TGTGCCAGCAGTGAAGGGACTAAATTTAACTACACCTTC,CASSEGTKFNYTF
TRBV7-3,.,.,TRBJ2-7,TGTGCCAGCAGCTTAACCGCGAGCTCCTACGAGCAGTACTTC,CASSLTASSYEQYF
TRBV19,.,TRBD1,TRBJ2-7,TGTGCCAGTAGTATAGGGAGGACAGGGGGAAACGAGCAGTACTTC,CASSIGRTGGNEQYF
TRBV7-8,.,.,TRBJ1-2,TGTGCCAGCAGCGAAACAGAGGGGGTTAGTAACTATGGCTACACCTTC,CASSETEGVSNYGYTF
TRBV5-6,few,.,TRBJ2-7,TGTGCCAGCAGCTCGCTCTGGCGGCGATACGAGCAGTACTTC,CASSSLWRRYEQYF
TRBV7-9,.,.,TRBJ1-1,TGTGCCAGCAGCTTAGTTTCTGTAGAACCTTTCTTT,CASSLVSVEPFF
TRBV9,.,.,TRBJ2-4,TGTGCCAGCAGCGTAGGAGAGCGGGTGGGGAACATTCAGTACTTC,CASSVGERVGNIQYF
TRBV28,.,TRBD1,TRBJ1-5,TGTGCCAGCAAGAGGCCAGGGGGGAATCAGCCCCAGCATTTT,CASKRPGGNQPQHF
TRBV5-4,few,TRBD2,TRBJ2-3,TGTGCCAGCAGCCGGACTAGCGGGAGTGGAGATACGCAGTATTTT,CASSRTSGSGDTQYF
TRBV2,few,TRBD2,TRBJ2-7,TGTGCCAGCAGTGAATCGCGAGCGGGAGGGTTAGAGCAGTACTTC,CASSESRAGGLEQYF
TRBV7-9,.,.,TRBJ2-1,TGTGCCAGCAGCTCTCCGGACAATGAGCAGTTCTTC,CASSSPDNEQFF
TRBV7-2,.,TRBD1,TRBJ1-5,TGTGCCAGCAGCCTACAGGGGGCCCTTAGCAATCAGCCCCAGCATTTT,CASSLQGALSNQPQHF
TRBV11-2,once,.,TRBJ2-7,TGTGCCAGCAGCCTTACTGACTCCTACGAGCAGTACTTC,CASSLTDSYEQYF
TRBV28,.,.,TRBJ2-7,TGTGCCAGCAGTTTTACCCGGGTGAGCTCCTACGAGCAGTACTTC,CASSFTRVSSYEQYF
TRBV19,.,.,TRBJ2-4,TGTGCCAGTGAAAAAACAGGGCTGGTCAAAAACATTCAGTACTTC,CASEKTGLVKNIQYF
TRBV5-6,.,TRBD2,TRBJ2-5,TGTGCCAGCAGCCTGACTAGCGGGAGGACAGAGACCCAGTACTTC,CASSLTSGRTETQYF
TRBV27,.,TRBD1,TRBJ2-1,TGTGCCAGCAGTTTCGTAGGACAGGGTAGCAATGAGCAGTTCTTC,CASSFVGQGSNEQFF
TRBV4-2,.,TRBD1,TRBJ2-6,TGTGCCAGCAGCCACCCTACAGGGGGTTCCTCTGGGGCCAACGTCCTGACTTTC,CASSHPTGGSSGANVLTF
TRBV7-6,.,.,TRBJ2-7,TGTGCCAGCAGCCTATTGCCCTCGGGTGACGAGCAGTACTTC,CASSLLPSGDEQYF
TRBV7-9,few,.,TRBJ2-5,TGTTCCAGCAGCCCGGAGGGCCCGAGAGAGACCCAGTACTTC,CSSSPEGPRETQYF
TRBV27,.,.,TRBJ2-5,TGTGCCAGCAGTTTCCCCCAGGGGACCCAGTACTTC,CASSFPQGTQYF
TRBV5-1,.,.,TRBJ1-4,TGCGCCAGCAGCCCCATGGGGGCAGCGACTAATGAAAAACTGTTTTTT,CASSPMGAATNEKLFF
TRBV19,few,TRBD2,TRBJ2-1,TGTGCCAGTAAGGTTGGCGGGAGTACCGATGAGCAGTTCTTC,CASKVGGSTDEQFF
TRBV27,.,TRBD2,TRBJ2-1,TGTGCCAGCAAAACTAGCGGGAGTTACGAGCAGTTCTTC,CASKTSGSYEQFF
TRBV27,few,TRBD2,TRBJ2-1,TGTGCCAGCCTGCCCACTAGCGGGGGCTACAATGAGCAGTTCTTC,CASLPTSGGYNEQFF
TRBV19,.,.,TRBJ1-5,TGTGCCAGTACCCGGGGGGATCAGCCCCAGCATTTT,CASTRGDQPQHF
TRBV5-1,.,.,TRBJ2-7,TGCGCCAGCAGCTCACATGGGGGGACAGTCTACGAGCAGTACTTC,CASSSHGGTVYEQYF
TRBV5-1,.,TRBD2,TRBJ2-1,TGCGCCAGCAGTGACACCGGGGGGGTGAATGAGCAGTTCTTC,CASSDTGGVNEQFF
TRBV7-9,few,.,TRBJ1-3,TGTGCCAGCAGCCCCACAGGGCCTGGAAACACCATATATTTT,CASSPTGPGNTIYF
TRBV11-2,.,TRBD2,TRBJ2-1,TGTGCCAGCAGCTTAGGACGAGCGGGGGAAACGGGAAATGAGCAGTTCTTC,CASSLGRAGETGNEQFF
TRBV5-5,.,.,TRBJ1-3,TGTGCCAGCAGCTGGGGAGCCACGGCTTCCGGAAACACCATATATTTT,CASSWGATASGNTIYF
TRBV18,.,.,TRBJ2-7,TGTGCCAGCTCACCCGCGGCGGGGTACTACGAGCAGTACTTC,CASSPAAGYYEQYF
TRBV5-1,.,TRBD2,TRBJ2-1,TGCGCCAGCAGCTTGGAAGCGGGAGGGCCTTATGAGCAGTTCTTC,CASSLEAGGPYEQFF
TRBV6-1,.,.,TRBJ1-5,TGTGCCAGCAGGGAACCAGGATTTCAGCCCCAGCATTTT,CASREPGFQPQHF
TRBV9,.,TRBD1,TRBJ1-2,TGTGCCAGCAGCGTAGGTACCGGGACAGGGTATGGCTACACCTTC,CASSVGTGTGYGYTF